The 21 T cell receptor beta chains in this list originate from one sample, sequenced in a study of OX40 agonist ivuxolimab in advanced cancers. The assay was immunoSEQ multiplex PCR, and TCRdb's table has in-frame clones only and misses some. The sample consists of 90,000 to 100,000 clones, 90% of them appearing once. The specimen was CD4+ or CD8+ T cells sorted from blood, collected in a trial of the OX40 agonist ivuxolimab. The receptors were gathered from an adult with an advanced solid tumor such as melanoma, head and neck, liver or kidney cancer.

V usage is TRBV29-1 and J usage is TRBJ2-3; the D gene is possibly TRBD2 (6 bases). Germline CDR1 and CDR2: SQVTM and ANQGSEA. This CDR3 spans 13 amino acids. Trimming pared 6 bases from V and 1 base from J, leaving 11 bases between. CDR3 protein: CSVGSSGTDTQYF. The CDR3 DNA follows: TGCAGCGTCGGGTCTAGCGGCACAGATACGCAGTATTTT.

The chain has TRBV6-5 and TRBJ1-1, with D uncertain. The CDR3 is 13 residues long. V was cut by 2 bases and J by 4 bases, with 8 bases left in between. In germline, CDR1 is MNHEY, CDR2 SVGAGI. DNA for the CDR3: TGTGCCAGCAGTTACGCTAGGGTCACTGAAGCTTTCTTT. As protein: CASSYARVTEAFF.

A single count supports this clone. The V and J genes are TRBV9 and TRBJ2-3, with TRBD1 matching 10 bases. Per germline, CDR1 SGDLS and CDR2 YYNGEE. The CDR3 length is 14 residues. V shed 2 bases and J 6 bases; nucleotides not matched to a gene: 3. The CDR3 sequence is CASSVGTGVDTQYF. CDR3 sequence (DNA): TGTGCCAGCAGCGTTGGGACAGGGGTGGATACGCAGTATTTT.

The rearrangement uses TRBV6-1 and TRBJ1-6; D gene unclear. This CDR3 contains 14 residues. Germline V gene lookup returns CDR1 MNHNS and CDR2 SASEGT. Deletions cut 4 bases from V and 7 bases from J, with 11 bases between. CDR3 nucleotides: TGTGCCAGCAGTGTGAGGGCGGACAATTCACCCCTCCACTTT. Translated, it gives CASSVRADNSPLHF.

This chain connects TRBV19 to TRBJ1-1, with a weak D call TRBD1 (5 bases). Germline CDR1 LNHDA, CDR2 SQIVND (reference sequence). The CDR3 length is 10 residues. Trimming pared 7 bases from V and 8 bases from J, leaving 8 bases between. CDR3 DNA: TGTGCCAGTACCGACAGAGAAGCTTTCTTT. Its translation: CASTDREAFF.

V and J are TRBV30 and TRBJ2-7; D call uncertain. Trimming left V 1 base short and J 4 bases short, with 8 bases between. Germline V lookup: CDR1 GTSNPN, CDR2 SVGIG (reference sequence). The CDR3 has 12 amino acids. The CDR3 nucleotides read TGTGCCTGGAGTGAGGCAGGTTACGAGCAGTACTTC. It codes for CAWSEAGYEQYF.

The rearrangement uses TRBV6-6 and TRBJ2-7; no definite D call. Germline CDR1 MNHNY, CDR2 SVGAGI (reference sequence). The ends were cut back, 3 bases at V and 0 bases at J, with 15 bases in the middle. This CDR3 comprises 16 residues. Here the CDR3 reads CASSYVPGFNSYEQYF. DNA for the CDR3: TGTGCCAGCAGTTATGTTCCAGGCTTTAACTCCTACGAGCAGTACTTC.

The chain has TRBV14 and TRBJ1-1, with D maybe TRBD1 (6 bases). V lost 2 bases and J lost 0, with 13 bases in between. This CDR3 has 16 amino acids. Germline CDR1 and CDR2: SGHDN and FVKESK. CDR3 sequence: CASSQLAGVMNTEAFF. The CDR3 coding sequence is TGTGCCAGCAGCCAATTGGCAGGGGTTATGAACACTGAAGCTTTCTTT.

The rearrangement uses TRBV28 and TRBJ1-1, with D perhaps TRBD1 (6 bases). The ends were cut back, 7 bases at V and 7 bases at J, with 10 bases in the middle. CDR3 length: 11 amino acids. The germline gives CDR1 MDHEN, CDR2 SYDVKM. The CDR3 region has the DNA TGTGCCAGCACCACAGGGAGTGAAGCTTTCTTT. As protein: CASTTGSEAFF.

This clone has a single count. CDR3 in DNA: TGTGCCAGCAGCCCTCGGAGCGGCGTCGGTTCACCCCTCCACTTT. It specifies CASSPRSGVGSPLHF. The chain couples TRBV6-5 to TRBJ1-6; no clear D gene. The V and J ends lost 6 bases and 9 bases respectively, with 18 bases between them. Germline values: CDR1 MNHEY, CDR2 SVGAGI. The CDR3 is 15 amino acids.

This chain uses TRBV18 with TRBJ2-5; 7 bases line up with TRBD1. V was pared by 0 bases and J by 4 bases, with 11 bases of the junction left unmatched. CDR1 and CDR2 (germline): KGHSH, LQKENI. CDR3 size: 17 residues. The CDR3 sequence is CASSPPPDRVMGETQYF. The DNA of the CDR3 is TGTGCCAGCTCACCACCGCCAGACAGGGTAATGGGAGAGACCCAGTACTTC.

The V call is TRBV7-9, the J call TRBJ1-2, with D uncertain. Trimming took off 1 base at V and 3 bases at J, with 9 bases between the two ends. CDR1 is SEHNR and CDR2 is FQNEAQ in the germline V gene (reference sequence). The CDR3 is made up of 14 amino acids. In DNA, the CDR3 is TGTGCCAGCAGCTTAGTCGCACTCGACTATGGCTACACCTTC. This encodes CASSLVALDYGYTF.

This chain links TRBV19 with TRBJ2-5; 8 positions agree with TRBD1. CDR1 LNHDA and CDR2 SQIVND come from the germline V gene (reference sequence). This CDR3 is 14 amino acids long. Trimming at V came to 7 bases and at J to 6 bases, leaving 10 bases not matched to a gene. CDR3 nucleotides: TGTGCCAGTAAGCCGGGACAGGCCAGCCAGACCCAGTACTTC. Protein sequence: CASKPGQASQTQYF.

The chain recombines TRBV5-4 with TRBJ1-2; a possible D gene is TRBD1 (6 bases). V was shortened by 4 bases and J by 1 base, with 14 bases between the two germline ends. The germline V gene encodes CDR1 SGHNT and CDR2 YYREEE (reference sequence). This CDR3 has 15 amino acids. The CDR3 nucleotides read TGTGCCAGCAGCCGCGGACAGAGAGATAACTATGGCTACACCTTC. As protein: CASSRGQRDNYGYTF.

In this sample, this clone turned up a few times. The chain employs TRBV10-3 and TRBJ1-6; TRBD1 matches at 10 bases. The ends lost 2 bases at V and 10 bases at J; junction bases unmatched: 5. CDR1 is ENHRY, CDR2 SYGVKD, per germline. The CDR3 runs to 15 residues. The CDR3, as DNA: TGTGCCATCAGTGAGGGGACAGGGGAGCGATCACCCCTCCACTTT. This encodes CAISEGTGERSPLHF.

The V gene is TRBV2, the J gene TRBJ2-2; D might be TRBD2 (6 bases). Germline V gene lookup returns CDR1 SNHLY and CDR2 FYNNEI. The CDR3 consists of 12 residues. V lost 8 bases and J 7 bases, leaving 11 bases between the germline ends. The chain's CDR3 is CASGAGYGELFF. CDR3 coding DNA: TGTGCCAGCGGGGCGGGGTACGGGGAGCTGTTTTTT.

J is TRBJ1-3 and V is TRBV28; TRBD1 agrees at 7 bases. The V gene's germline CDR1 is MDHEN and CDR2 SYDVKM. J gave up 4 bases and V 6 bases, and 9 bases lay outside the gene matches. The CDR3 runs 15 residues. CDR3 residues: CASSRGGGKGNTIYF. CDR3 coding DNA: TGTGCCAGCAGCAGGGGGGGAGGGAAGGGAAACACCATATATTTT.

This chain links TRBV27 with TRBJ1-6; D perhaps matches TRBD1 (6 bases). V shed 3 bases and J shed 7 bases, with 16 bases lying between them. Germline CDR1 and CDR2: MNHEY and SMNVEV (reference sequence). This CDR3 has 16 amino acids. CDR3 sequence: CASSFWGAGGNSPLHF. The CDR3, as DNA: TGTGCCAGCAGTTTTTGGGGGGCTGGGGGGAATTCACCCCTCCACTTT.

The chain carries TRBV2 and TRBJ1-1, with D maybe TRBD1 (5 bases). Germline-derived CDR1 and CDR2 are SNHLY and FYNNEI. This CDR3 is built from 14 residues. The V end was cut by 0 bases, the J end by 7 bases, with 12 bases between. CDR3 residues: CASSEAGGYGEAFF. As DNA, the CDR3 is TGTGCCAGCAGTGAAGCTGGGGGGTATGGTGAAGCTTTCTTT.

The genes are TRBV6-1 and TRBJ2-3; 7 bases match TRBD2. From germline, CDR1 is MNHNS and CDR2 SASEGT. The V and J ends lost 3 bases and 4 bases, in that order; junction bases with no gene match: 4. The CDR3 is 14 amino acids. The CDR3 region is CASSEGLPADTQYF. Here the CDR3 DNA reads TGTGCCAGCAGTGAGGGACTACCGGCAGATACGCAGTATTTT.

This chain joins TRBV15 and TRBJ2-7, with D possibly matching TRBD1 (8 bases). Trimming stripped 1 base from V and 6 bases from J, with 19 bases between. The germline V gene encodes CDR1 LNHNV and CDR2 YYDKDF (reference sequence). This CDR3 contains 16 residues. CDR3 DNA: TGTGCCACCAGCAGAGGGGGGGGGACAGGTGCCGTCGAGCAGTACTTC. Amino acids: CATSRGGGTGAVEQYF.